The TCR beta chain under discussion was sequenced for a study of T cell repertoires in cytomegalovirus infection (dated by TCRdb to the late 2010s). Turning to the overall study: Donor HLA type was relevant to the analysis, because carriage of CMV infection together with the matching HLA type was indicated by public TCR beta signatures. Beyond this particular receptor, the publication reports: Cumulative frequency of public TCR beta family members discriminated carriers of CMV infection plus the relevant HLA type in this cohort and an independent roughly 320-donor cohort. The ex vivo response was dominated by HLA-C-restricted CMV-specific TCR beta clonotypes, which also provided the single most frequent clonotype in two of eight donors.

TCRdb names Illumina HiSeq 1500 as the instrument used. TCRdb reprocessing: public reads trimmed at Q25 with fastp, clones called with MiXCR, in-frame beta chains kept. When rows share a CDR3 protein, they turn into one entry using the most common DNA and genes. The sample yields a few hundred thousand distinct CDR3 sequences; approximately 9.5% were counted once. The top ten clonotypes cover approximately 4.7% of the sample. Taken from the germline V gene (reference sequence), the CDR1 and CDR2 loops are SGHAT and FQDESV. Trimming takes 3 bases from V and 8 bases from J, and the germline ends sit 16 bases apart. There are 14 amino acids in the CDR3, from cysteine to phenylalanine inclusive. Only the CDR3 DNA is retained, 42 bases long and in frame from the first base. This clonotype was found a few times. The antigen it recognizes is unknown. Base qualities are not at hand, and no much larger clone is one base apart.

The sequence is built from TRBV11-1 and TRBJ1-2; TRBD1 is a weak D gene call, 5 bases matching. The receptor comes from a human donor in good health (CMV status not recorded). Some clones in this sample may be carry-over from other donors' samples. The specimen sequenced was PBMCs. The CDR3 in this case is CASSLSTGQDGYTF. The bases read TGTGCCAGCAGCTTGTCCACAGGACAAGACGGCTACACCTTC.